This TCR beta chain was sequenced in a study of blood T cell repertoires in COVID-19 (dated by TCRdb to the early 2020s). The study in broad terms: The collaborator samples originated in the United States, Italy and Spain and spanned the acute and convalescent phases of COVID-19. Deeply sampled blood TCRbeta repertoires from subjects exposed to, actively infected with, or recovered from COVID-19 were included in the dataset. The samples were drawn from the first 160 participants of the ongoing ImmuneRACE study and from under 1,500 subjects provided by 6 global collaborators. The prospective study material was composed of cDNA or gDNA derived from T cells, B-cell-depleted T cells, or PBMCs. The repertoires were released in a freely available public database meant as a resource for research on the immune response to SARS-CoV-2. HLA class I and class II types, where available, came from metadata supplied by the sample provider rather than from assay-based typing. A de-identified subject ID, COVID-19 status, age in years and sex were almost always included in the sample metadata.

Participants in the prospective study were aged about 18 to 95 years, lived in more than 20 United States geographic areas, and enrolled through a virtual design. To assign participants to cohorts, the prospective study relied on clinical history that participants themselves reported in a screening survey and a study questionnaire. For ImmuneRACE Cohort 3, a participant was defined as recovered based on two consecutive negative NP/OP PCR tests, clearance by a healthcare professional, or resolution of symptoms. Mobile phlebotomists in the prospective study collected whole blood, serum and a nasopharyngeal or oropharyngeal swab from every participant. Participants in the prospective study had the option to provide additional blood draws and questionnaires over a roughly 2-month period. Prospective study blood samples were shipped either frozen or at room temperature before DNA extraction. TCRbeta CDR3 regions were amplified from genomic DNA by means of the immunoSEQ Assay, a bias-controlled multiplex PCR. Concerning the study's data processing: Within the assay, amplification of reference gene primers was used to estimate how many nucleated cells each sample contained. Sequence reads were collapsed and filtered to measure the absolute abundance of every unique TCRbeta CDR3 rearrangement. For each sample, productive Simpson clonality was calculated as the square root of Simpson's diversity index over productive rearrangements. In its TCRdb copy, this immuneACCESS table keeps in-frame sequences only and misses some clones. Where compared with another copy, unresolved V genes explain less than half of these, and the others have no known cause. V and J calls plus clone size are reproduced from that table; the DNA served to infer D and trimming. For this sample the table gives 300,000 to 350,000 clones, of which nearly 90% were detected only once. Roughly a tenth of the sample lies in the top ten.

Looking up the germline V gene yields CDR1 SGHAT and CDR2 FQNNGV. The CDR3 contains 14 residues, cysteine and phenylalanine counted. Here the CDR3 DNA is all that survives: 42 bases in frame from base 1. V loses 5 bases of germline sequence and J loses 8 bases, and the interval between the two ends is 17 bases. Study-wide conclusions, independent of this receptor: Clinical and demographic metadata were provided uncurated, with the amount varying by source and participant.

Notes on this clone: Its cognate antigen has yet to be identified. Base-call qualities are not available, and no considerably larger clone is one nucleotide away.

The sample comprised PBMCs or T cells enriched from blood (not recorded which). This clonotype was obtained from a woman aged 30 to 39 who had recovered from COVID-19. Here the chain combines TRBV11-2 and TRBJ2-3; TRBD2 could be the D gene, as 7 bases match. The DNA reads TGTGCCAGCAGCCTAACCCGCGGGGGCGGTACGCAGTATTTT. This codes for CASSLTRGGGTQYF. The full variable domain, with segments outside the CDR3 supplied by the reference TRBV11-2 and TRBJ2-3 proteins, appears as EAGVAQSPRYKIIEKRQSVAFWCNPISGHATLYWYQQILGQGPKLLIQFQNNGVVDDSQLPKDRFSAERLKGVDSTLKIQPAKLEDSAVYLCASSLTRGGGTQYFGPGTRLTVL.